The TCR beta chain described here comes from a study of vaccination effects on CD4 cells after COVID-19. Details on this clone: Its antigen is still unknown.

V was pared by 0 bases and J by 1 base, with 7 bases between. Germline lookup yields CDR1 SGHNT and CDR2 YYREEE (reference sequence). The CDR3 extends over 14 amino acids. The repertoire was sequenced with immunoSEQ multiplex PCR; TCRdb's copy has only in-frame clones and lacks some. The table includes around 81,000 clones, 77% detected once. With the ViraFEST assay, the study expanded antigen-specific CD4+ T cells using viral peptide pools, then sequenced them. A roughly 10-day culture period preceded the isolation of CD4+ T cells. Participants received two doses of either the BNT162b2 or mRNA-1273 vaccine.

The rearrangement joins TRBV5-4 to TRBJ1-1; D remains ambiguous. The clonotype was recovered from a human donor who received a COVID-19 vaccine. The sample consisted of CD4+ T cells from PBMCs cultured with HCoV-OC43 spike peptides, taken after COVID-19 vaccination. The subset is: HCoV-OC43 spike overlapping peptide pool stimulation. CDR3 nucleotides: TGTGCCAGCAGCTTGGGGCCAGCGAACACTGAAGCTTTCTTT. It yields the protein CASSLGPANTEAFF.